The clone carrying this TCR beta chain appeared a few times. This entry belongs to a study of cytomegalovirus exposure and HLA in healthy donors. It was with 60 Vbeta and 13 Jbeta primers that the PCR ran. This table comes from immunoSEQ multiplex PCR, and its TCRdb copy is limited to in-frame clones, with some not included. The data contain 150,000 to 200,000 clones, over 70% of them seen just once; the ten biggest clones take up about 2%. This clonotype was sampled from a woman in her twenties or thirties in good health and CMV-seronegative. The source material was PBMCs.

Here the CDR3 DNA reads TGTGCCACCGGACTAGCGGGGGACAATGAGCAGTTCTTC. As protein: CATGLAGDNEQFF. The chain has TRBV10-3 and TRBJ2-1, with 13 bases that match TRBD2. V lost 10 bases and J lost 5; bases outside the gene matches: 2. The CDR3 extends over 13 amino acids. Germline V lookup: CDR1 ENHRY, CDR2 SYGVKD.